Below, 10 T cell receptor beta chains from the same sample are listed, as sequenced in a study of blood T cells in healthy people across ages. The use of a sample-barcoded 5' primer and a J-beta primer mix characterized a second PCR of roughly 6 to 11 cycles. MiXCR, applied by TCRdb to the 5' RACE reads, yields one record per CDR3 protein. This sample has about 1.4 million distinct CDR3 sequences, with approximately 63% found just once. The sample consisted of blood. These receptors originate from a man between 18 and 35 years old in good health.

The chain uses TRBV21-1 and TRBJ1-1; TRBD1, the table's D call, was not compared with the DNA. TRBV21-1 is recorded as a pseudogene. The CDR3 is 14 residues long. The CDR3 spells CASSMDREHTEAFF. DNA for the CDR3: TGTGCCAGCAGCATGGACAGGGAGCACACTGAAGCTTTCTTT.

This clonotype occurred a few times. The chain joins TRBV20-1 to TRBJ2-3; D is uncertain. The germline V gene has CDR1 DFQATT and CDR2 SNEGSKA (reference sequence). The germline V and J ends were trimmed by 0 bases and 3 bases, with 13 bases remaining between them. This CDR3 spans 15 amino acids. As DNA, the CDR3 is TGCAGTGCTAGAGATCTGGAAAAGGGTACAGATACGCAGTATTTT. Its translation: CSARDLEKGTDTQYF.

The chain couples TRBV20-1 to TRBJ2-1; D might be TRBD2 (5 bases). The CDR3 extends over 12 amino acids. Germline CDR1 DFQATT, CDR2 SNEGSKA (reference sequence). With 6 bases removed from V and 8 bases from J, the gap between germline ends came to 14 bases. CDR3: CSAPRGGDEQFF. The CDR3 DNA reads TGCAGTGCACCCCGGGGTGGGGATGAGCAGTTCTTC.

V is TRBV4-1 and J is TRBJ1-5, with D maybe TRBD1 (5 bases). Trimming left V 0 bases short and J 4 bases short, with 13 bases between. The CDR3 sequence is 16 residues long. The germline V gene encodes CDR1 MGHRA and CDR2 YSYEKL. The CDR3 bases are TGCGCCAGCAGCCAAGATCCCCCGGGGCCAAATCAGCCCCAGCATTTT. This sequence encodes CASSQDPPGPNQPQHF.

The rearrangement uses TRBV29-1 and TRBJ1-2; D might be TRBD1 (6 bases). The V gene's germline CDR1 is SQVTM and CDR2 ANQGSEA. The V end lost 3 bases, the J end lost 8 bases, and 16 bases lay between the germline ends. The CDR3 totals 13 residues. The CDR3: CSVEEENRVGYTF. Written as DNA, the CDR3 is TGCAGCGTTGAGGAAGAAAACAGGGTGGGCTACACCTTC.

This rearrangement joins TRBV29-1 to TRBJ1-1; tentative D call: TRBD1 (5 bases). The CDR3 is 13 amino acids. Looked up from germline, CDR1 is SQVTM and CDR2 is ANQGSEA. V lost 7 bases and J 4 bases, leaving 16 bases between the germline ends. The CDR3 is CSAWGGDLTEAFF. CDR3 DNA sequence: TGCAGCGCTTGGGGCGGGGACCTCACTGAAGCTTTCTTT. Combining the CDR3 with reference TRBV29-1 and TRBJ1-1 gives the whole variable domain SAVISQKPSRDICQRGTSLTIQCQVDSQVTMMFWYRQQPGQSLTLIATANQGSEATYESGFVIDKFPISRPNLTFSTLTVSNMSPEDSSIYLCSAWGGDLTEAFFGQGTRLTVV.

The rearrangement joins TRBV4-3 to TRBJ2-3; D perhaps matches TRBD2 (7 bases). V gave up 0 bases and J gave up 0 bases, with 16 bases separating them. Germline V gives CDR1 LGHNA, CDR2 YSLEER. CDR3 length: 18 amino acids. CDR3 region: CASSQDSGGGASTDTQYF. The CDR3 DNA reads TGCGCCAGCAGCCAAGATTCAGGCGGGGGCGCTAGCACAGATACGCAGTATTTT.

The chain links TRBV4-1 to TRBJ2-7; no firm D call. Germline CDR1 reads MGHRA; CDR2 reads YSYEKL. V was pared by 1 base and J by 3 bases, with 16 bases between. The CDR3 covers 16 residues. The CDR3 sequence is CASSQVVPMDLYEQYF. CDR3 nucleotides: TGCGCCAGCAGCCAAGTCGTCCCGATGGACCTCTACGAGCAGTACTTC.

This chain links TRBV18 with TRBJ1-5, with 7 bases matching TRBD1. The CDR3 contains 15 residues. Trimming at V came to 3 bases and at J to 8 bases, leaving 10 bases not matched to a gene. Germline assignment: CDR1 KGHSH and CDR2 LQKENI. The CDR3 nucleotides are TGTGCCAGCTCACCGCGACAGGGCCCCCAGGAGCCCCAGCATTTT. It specifies CASSPRQGPQEPQHF.

This rearrangement joins TRBV7-9 to TRBJ2-7; tentatively, D is TRBD2 (7 bases). V lost 4 bases, J lost 7 bases, and 17 bases lay in between. Germline loops: CDR1 SEHNR, CDR2 FQNEAQ (reference sequence). This CDR3 is built from 14 residues. The CDR3 sequence: CASSYGRGPFEQYF. The CDR3 DNA reads as TGTGCCAGCAGCTACGGGCGGGGGCCGTTTGAGCAGTACTTC. Complete variable domain (other parts from reference TRBV7-9 and TRBJ2-7): DTGVSQNPRHKITKRGQNVTFRCDPISEHNRLYWYRQTLGQGPEFLTYFQNEAQLEKSRLLSDRFSAERPKGSFSTLEIQRTEQGDSAMYLCASSYGRGPFEQYFGPGTRLTVT.